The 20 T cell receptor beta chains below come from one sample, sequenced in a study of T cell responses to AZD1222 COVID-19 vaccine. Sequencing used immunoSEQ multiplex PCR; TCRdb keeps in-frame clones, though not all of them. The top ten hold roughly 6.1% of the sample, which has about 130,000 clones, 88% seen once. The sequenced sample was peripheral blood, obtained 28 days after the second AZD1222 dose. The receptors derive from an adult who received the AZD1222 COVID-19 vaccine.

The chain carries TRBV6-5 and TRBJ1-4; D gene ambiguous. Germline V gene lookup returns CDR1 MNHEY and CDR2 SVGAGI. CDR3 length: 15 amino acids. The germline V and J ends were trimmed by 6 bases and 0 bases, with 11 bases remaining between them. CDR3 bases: TGTGCCAGCAGAGATAGCAGAGCAACTAATGAAAAACTGTTTTTT. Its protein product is CASRDSRATNEKLFF.

In DNA, the CDR3 is TGTGCCAGCAGCCAATGGGTCGATCAGCCCCAGCATTTT. Translated: CASSQWVDQPQHF. The V call is TRBV3-1 (or the pseudogene TRBV3-2), the J call TRBJ1-5; the D is unclear. This CDR3 has 13 amino acids. Trimming pared 2 bases from V and 5 bases from J, leaving 7 bases between. The germline V gene encodes CDR1 LGHDT and CDR2 YNNKEL (reference sequence).

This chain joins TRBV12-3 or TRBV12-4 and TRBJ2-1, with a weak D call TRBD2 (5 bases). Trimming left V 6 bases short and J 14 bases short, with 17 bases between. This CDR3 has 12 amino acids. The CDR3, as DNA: TGTGCCAGCAGCACAACTTCGGGGAGCAAGTTCTTC. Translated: CASSTTSGSKFF.

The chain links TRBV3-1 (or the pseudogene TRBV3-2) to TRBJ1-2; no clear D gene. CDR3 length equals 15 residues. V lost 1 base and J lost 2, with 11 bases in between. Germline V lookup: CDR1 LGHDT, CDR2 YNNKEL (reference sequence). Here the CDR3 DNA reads TGTGCCAGCAGCCAAGGGCTGGGGTGGAACTATGGCTACACCTTC. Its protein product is CASSQGLGWNYGYTF.

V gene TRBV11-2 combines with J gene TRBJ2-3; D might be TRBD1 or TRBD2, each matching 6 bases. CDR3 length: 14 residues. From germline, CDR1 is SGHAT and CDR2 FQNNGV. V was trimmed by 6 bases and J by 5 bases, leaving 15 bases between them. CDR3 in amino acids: CASRLRGAGDTQYF. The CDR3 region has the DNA TGTGCCAGCAGGTTAAGGGGGGCGGGAGATACGCAGTATTTT.

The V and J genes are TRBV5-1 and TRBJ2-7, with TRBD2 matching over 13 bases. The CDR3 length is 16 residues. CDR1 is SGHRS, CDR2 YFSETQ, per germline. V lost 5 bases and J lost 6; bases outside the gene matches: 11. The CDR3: CASRSLTSGRPREQYF. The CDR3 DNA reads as TGCGCCAGCAGATCTCTGACTAGCGGGAGGCCCCGCGAGCAGTACTTC. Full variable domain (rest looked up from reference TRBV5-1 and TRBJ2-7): KAGVTQTPRYLIKTRGQQVTLSCSPISGHRSVSWYQQTPGQGLQFLFEYFSETQRNKGNFPGRFSGRQFSNSRSEMNVSTLELGDSALYLCASRSLTSGRPREQYFGPGTRLTVT.

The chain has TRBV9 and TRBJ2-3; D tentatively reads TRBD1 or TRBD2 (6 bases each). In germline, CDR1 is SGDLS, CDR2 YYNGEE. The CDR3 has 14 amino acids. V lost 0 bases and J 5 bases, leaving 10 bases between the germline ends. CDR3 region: CASSVAGGEDTQYF. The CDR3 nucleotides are TGTGCCAGCAGCGTAGCCGGGGGCGAAGATACGCAGTATTTT.

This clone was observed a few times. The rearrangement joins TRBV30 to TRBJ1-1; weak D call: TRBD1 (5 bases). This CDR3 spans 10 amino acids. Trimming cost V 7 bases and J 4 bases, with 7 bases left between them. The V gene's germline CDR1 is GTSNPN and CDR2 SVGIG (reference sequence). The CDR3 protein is CASGLTEAFF. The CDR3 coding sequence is TGTGCCTCGGGACTCACTGAAGCTTTCTTT.

The CDR3 coding sequence is TGCAGCGTTGAAGATGGTCGACTCTCAGTGGGGGAGACCCAGTACTTC. It yields the protein CSVEDGRLSVGETQYF. The chain links TRBV29-1 to TRBJ2-5; D is unclear. Germline V gene data show CDR1 as SQVTM and CDR2 as ANQGSEA. The V gene lost 0 bases and the J gene lost 5 bases, with 19 bases spanning the gap. This CDR3 has 16 amino acids.

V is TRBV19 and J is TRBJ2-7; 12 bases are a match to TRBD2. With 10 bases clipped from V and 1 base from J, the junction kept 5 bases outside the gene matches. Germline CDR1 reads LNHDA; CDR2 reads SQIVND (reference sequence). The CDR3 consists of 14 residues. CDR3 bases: TGTGCCACCCGGACTAGCGGGGTTTCCTACGAGCAGTACTTC. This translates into CATRTSGVSYEQYF.

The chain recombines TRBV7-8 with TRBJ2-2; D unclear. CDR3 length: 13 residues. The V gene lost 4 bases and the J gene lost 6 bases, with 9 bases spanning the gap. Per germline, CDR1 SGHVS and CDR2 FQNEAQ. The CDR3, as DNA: TGTGCCAGCAGCTCCCCGGTTCCCGGGGAGCTGTTTTTT. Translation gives CASSSPVPGELFF.

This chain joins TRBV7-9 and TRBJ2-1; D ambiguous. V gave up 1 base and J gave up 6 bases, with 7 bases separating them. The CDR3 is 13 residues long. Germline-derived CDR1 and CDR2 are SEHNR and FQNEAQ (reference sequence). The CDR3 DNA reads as TGTGCCAGCAGCTTAGGAGTGGCCAATGAGCAGTTCTTC. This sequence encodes CASSLGVANEQFF.

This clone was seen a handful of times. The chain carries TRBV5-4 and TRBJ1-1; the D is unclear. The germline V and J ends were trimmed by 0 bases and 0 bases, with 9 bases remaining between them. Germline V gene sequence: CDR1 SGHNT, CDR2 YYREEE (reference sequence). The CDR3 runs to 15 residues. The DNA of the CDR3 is TGTGCCAGCAGCTTGGGCCAGGCGATGAACACTGAAGCTTTCTTT. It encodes CASSLGQAMNTEAFF.

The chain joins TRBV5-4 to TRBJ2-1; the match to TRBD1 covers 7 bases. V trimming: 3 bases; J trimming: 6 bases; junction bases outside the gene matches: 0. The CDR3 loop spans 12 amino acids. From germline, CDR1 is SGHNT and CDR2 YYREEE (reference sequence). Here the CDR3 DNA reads TGTGCCAGCAGCTGGGACAGCAATGAGCAGTTCTTC. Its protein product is CASSWDSNEQFF.

The CDR3 DNA sequence: TGTGCCAGCAGTTACTCAGGCAGGGGGCAGGGCGGCTACACCTTC. It specifies CASSYSGRGQGGYTF. V usage is TRBV6-5 and J usage is TRBJ1-2; 8 bases map to TRBD1. This CDR3 contains 15 residues. Trimming cost V 0 bases and J 8 bases; bases outside gene matches: 8. Germline-derived CDR1 and CDR2 are MNHEY and SVGAGI.

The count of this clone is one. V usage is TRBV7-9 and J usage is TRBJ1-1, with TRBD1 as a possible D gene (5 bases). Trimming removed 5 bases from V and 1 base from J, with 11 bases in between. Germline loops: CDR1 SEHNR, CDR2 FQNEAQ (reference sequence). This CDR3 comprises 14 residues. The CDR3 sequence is CASSRQGANTEAFF. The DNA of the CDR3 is TGTGCCAGCAGCCGCCAGGGAGCGAACACTGAAGCTTTCTTT. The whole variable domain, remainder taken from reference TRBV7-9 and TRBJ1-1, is DTGVSQNPRHKITKRGQNVTFRCDPISEHNRLYWYRQTLGQGPEFLTYFQNEAQLEKSRLLSDRFSAERPKGSFSTLEIQRTEQGDSAMYLCASSRQGANTEAFFGQGTRLTVV.

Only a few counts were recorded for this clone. CDR3: CASSIKGNEQYF. The CDR3 DNA is TGTGCCAGCAGTATAAAGGGGAACGAGCAGTACTTC. The J gene is TRBJ2-7, the V gene TRBV27, with a tentative D call TRBD1 (5 bases). This CDR3 is built from 12 residues. Germline V lookup: CDR1 MNHEY, CDR2 SMNVEV (reference sequence). Trimming removed 5 bases at V and 5 bases at J, with 10 bases between.

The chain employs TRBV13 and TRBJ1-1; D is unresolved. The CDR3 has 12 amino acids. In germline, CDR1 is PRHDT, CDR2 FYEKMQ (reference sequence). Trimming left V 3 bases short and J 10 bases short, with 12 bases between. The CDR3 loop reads CASSLRLYGAFF. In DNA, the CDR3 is TGTGCCAGCAGCTTGAGGCTTTACGGAGCTTTCTTT. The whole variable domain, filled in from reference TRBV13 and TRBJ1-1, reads AAGVIQSPRHLIKEKRETATLKCYPIPRHDTVYWYQQGPGQDPQFLISFYEKMQSDKGSIPDRFSAQQFSDYHSELNMSSLELGDSALYFCASSLRLYGAFFGQGTRLTVV.

The CDR3, as DNA: TGTGCCAGCAGCTTAAGGGGGGCGGGGGTTAATAGCAATCAGCCCCAGCATTTT. Translation gives CASSLRGAGVNSNQPQHF. The V and J genes are TRBV11-2 and TRBJ1-5; weak D call: TRBD1 (6 bases). The CDR3 is made up of 18 amino acids. Germline assignment: CDR1 SGHAT and CDR2 FQNNGV. The V end was cut by 2 bases, the J end by 0 bases, with 17 bases between.

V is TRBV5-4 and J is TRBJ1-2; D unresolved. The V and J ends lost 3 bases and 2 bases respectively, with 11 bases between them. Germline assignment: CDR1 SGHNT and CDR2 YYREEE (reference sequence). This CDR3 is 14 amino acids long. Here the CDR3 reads CASSWARANYGYTF. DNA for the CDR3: TGTGCCAGCAGCTGGGCGCGGGCGAACTATGGCTACACCTTC.